The clone carrying this T cell receptor (beta chain) was found once. Its matching antigen is unknown. Genes and germline come from the mouse. The observed sequence ends 1 residue before the CDR3 terminus, with the missing tail filled in from the germline J gene. This sample was taken from a study of tissue T cells after allogeneic stem cell transplantation. Study-wide findings and caveats: Sampling depth was limited, and the cohort was small and clinically varied. In patients and mice, blood and spleen missed much of tissue repertoire.

Sequencing of TCRbeta CDR3 at survey depth gave sequences and template counts. Assay used: immunoSEQ multiplex PCR; TCRdb lists only in-frame clones, some missing. The sample has some 4,500 clones; about 46% are singletons. Indicated time point: mouse harvest day 14 after allogeneic transplant. Tail vein injection delivered 10^7 T-cell-depleted bone marrow cells and 10^6 splenic CD5+ T cells. Mice had MHC-mismatched B6 into BALB/c GVHD, sampled day 7 or 14. Germline loops: CDR1 KGHTA, CDR2 FQNQQP. The CDR3 runs to 16 residues. Sequencing was carried out using lymph node tissue. This chain connects TRBV23 to TRBJ2-2; the table's TRBD2 call for D was not verified on the DNA. The origin of this receptor is a female BALB/c mouse given C57BL/6 T cells with graft-versus-host disease after an allogeneic hematopoietic cell transplant. CDR3 protein: CSSSGTGGARTGQLYF. Partial CDR3 DNA: TGCTCCAGCAGTGGGACTGGGGGGGCGCGCACCGGGCAGCTCTAC.